A single sample gave rise to the 8 T cell receptor beta chains below, sequenced in a study of blood T cell repertoires in COVID-19. Sequencing used immunoSEQ multiplex PCR; TCRdb keeps in-frame clones, though not all of them. The repertoire consists of about 100,000 clones, with 84% occurring once and the leading ten covering under 2%. Sequenced sample: peripheral blood. These receptors all come from a man between 65 and 85 years old with active or convalescent COVID-19.

This clone was counted between two and nine times. The rearrangement links TRBV15 to TRBJ1-4; D is unresolved. The CDR3 is 16 amino acids. CDR1 and CDR2 from the germline V gene are LNHNV and YYDKDF (reference sequence). V gave up 5 bases and J gave up 5 bases, with 18 bases separating them. CDR3 DNA: TGTGCCACCAGCCCCTACAGCACAACCGAGAATGAAAAACTGTTTTTT. It yields the protein CATSPYSTTENEKLFF.

This clone was counted only a few times. The V and J genes are TRBV7-2 and TRBJ2-5; D is undetermined. There are 14 residues in the CDR3. Germline lookup yields CDR1 SGHTA and CDR2 FQGNSA. Trimming stripped 3 bases from V and 2 bases from J, with 10 bases between. CDR3 sequence: CASSFRVDQETQYF. As DNA, the CDR3 is TGTGCCAGCAGCTTTCGGGTAGATCAAGAGACCCAGTACTTC.

The V call is TRBV7-2, the J call TRBJ2-1; 8 nucleotides line up with TRBD2. Germline assignment: CDR1 SGHTA and CDR2 FQGNSA. V lost 5 bases, J lost 5 bases, and 11 bases stayed unmatched. CDR3 length: 16 amino acids. DNA of the CDR3: TGTGCCAGCAGCCCCAGGGCGGGGGGACCCAACAATGAGCAGTTCTTC. It yields the protein CASSPRAGGPNNEQFF.

The chain employs TRBV18 and TRBJ2-1; TRBD2 aligns across 9 bases. This CDR3 comprises 14 residues. The germline gives CDR1 KGHSH, CDR2 LQKENI. V was pared by 6 bases and J by 7 bases, with 7 bases of the junction left unmatched. The CDR3 DNA follows: TGTGCCAGCTCTCCTAGCGGGGAGGGGAATGAGCAGTTCTTC. This codes for CASSPSGEGNEQFF.

The count of this clone is one. The V gene is TRBV28, the J gene TRBJ2-1, with TRBD2 identical over 13 bases. Trimming removed 7 bases from V and 7 bases from J; junction bases left unmatched: 13. The CDR3 runs 17 residues. Germline V gene data show CDR1 as MDHEN and CDR2 as SYDVKM. The CDR3 sequence: CASTLAGGPRRVNEQFF. CDR3 nucleotides: TGTGCCAGCACACTAGCGGGGGGGCCCAGGAGGGTTAATGAGCAGTTCTTC.

The chain combines TRBV30 with TRBJ1-3; 7 bases are shared with TRBD1. The length of the CDR3 is 14 residues. CDR1 and CDR2 (germline): GTSNPN, SVGIG (reference sequence). J lost 7 bases, V lost 4 bases, and 10 bases had no gene match. CDR3 coding DNA: TGTGCCTGGACCCCGGGACAGAAGGCGAACACCATATATTTT. Translating gives CAWTPGQKANTIYF.

V and J are TRBV5-1 and TRBJ1-2, with TRBD1 matching over 9 bases. Germline V lookup: CDR1 SGHRS, CDR2 YFSETQ. The length of the CDR3 is 14 residues. V trimming: 1 base; J trimming: 7 bases; junction bases outside the gene matches: 5. DNA of the CDR3: TGCGCCAGCAGCTTGTCTACAGGGGGCGGTGGCTACACCTTC. Protein product: CASSLSTGGGGYTF.

The chain employs TRBV7-8 and TRBJ1-1; TRBD1 matches at 9 bases. Trimming at V came to 3 bases and at J to 4 bases, leaving 12 bases not matched to a gene. This CDR3 is built from 17 residues. The germline V gene encodes CDR1 SGHVS and CDR2 FQNEAQ. CDR3 region: CASSFPGQGLGTTEAFF. DNA for the CDR3: TGTGCCAGCAGCTTCCCGGGACAGGGATTGGGTACCACTGAAGCTTTCTTT.